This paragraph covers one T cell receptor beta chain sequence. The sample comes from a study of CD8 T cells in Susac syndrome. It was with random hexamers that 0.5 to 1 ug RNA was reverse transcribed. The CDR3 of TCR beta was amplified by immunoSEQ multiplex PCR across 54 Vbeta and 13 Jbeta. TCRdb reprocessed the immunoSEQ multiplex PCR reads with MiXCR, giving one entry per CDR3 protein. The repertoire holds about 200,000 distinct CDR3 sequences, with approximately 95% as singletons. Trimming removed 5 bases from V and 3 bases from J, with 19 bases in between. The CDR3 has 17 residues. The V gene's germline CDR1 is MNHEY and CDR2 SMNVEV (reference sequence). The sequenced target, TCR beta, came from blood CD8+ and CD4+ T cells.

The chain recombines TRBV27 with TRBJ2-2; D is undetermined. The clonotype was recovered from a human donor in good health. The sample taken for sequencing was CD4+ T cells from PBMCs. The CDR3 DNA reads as TGTGCCAGCAGTCCCGGCGGAACGTGGCGCGACACCGGGGAGCTGTTTTTT. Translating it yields CASSPGGTWRDTGELFF.